The entry that follows covers one T cell receptor beta chain sequence. This CDR3 spans 15 amino acids. V was clipped by 2 bases and J by 2 bases; unmatched bases: 3. CDR1 is LGHDT and CDR2 is YNNKEL in the germline V gene (reference sequence). The sample belongs to a study of blood T cell repertoires in COVID-19. Study details: The samples span acute and convalescent COVID-19 from the United States, Italy and Spain. T cells, B-cell-depleted T cells, or PBMCs provided the cDNA or gDNA that served as material.

In the original workflow: Reference gene primers were amplified, and this amplification served to estimate nucleated cell counts. Generated by immunoSEQ multiplex PCR, the TCRdb table keeps only in-frame clones and is missing some. Clonal size and the V and J genes are those of that table, whereas D and trimming came from the DNA. The sample lists 150,000 to 180,000 clones, 80% to 90% seen once, with roughly 15% in the top ten. This chain links TRBV3-1 (or the pseudogene TRBV3-2) with TRBJ2-5; 9 bases line up with TRBD1. The specimen sequenced was peripheral blood. This receptor was identified in a woman aged 40 to 55 with acute or convalescent COVID-19. The CDR3 reads CASSQPDRGQETQYF. CDR3 sequence (DNA): TGTGCCAGCAGCCAACCGGACAGGGGACAAGAGACCCAGTACTTC.